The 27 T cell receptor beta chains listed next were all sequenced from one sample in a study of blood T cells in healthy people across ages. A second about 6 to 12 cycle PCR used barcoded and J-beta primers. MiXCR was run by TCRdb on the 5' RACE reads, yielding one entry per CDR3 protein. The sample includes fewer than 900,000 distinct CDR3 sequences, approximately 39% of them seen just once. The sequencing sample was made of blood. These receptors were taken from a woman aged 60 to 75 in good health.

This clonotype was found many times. The CDR3 DNA reads TGTGCCAGCACCCCAGGGGTACGAGGGGCCAACGTCCTGACTTTC. Encoded protein: CASTPGVRGANVLTF. The J gene is TRBJ2-6, the V gene TRBV12-3 or TRBV12-4, with D possibly matching TRBD1 (6 bases). CDR3 size: 15 residues. The V end lost 7 bases, the J end lost 4 bases, and 14 bases lay between the germline ends.

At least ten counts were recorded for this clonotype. The CDR3 is CSGTGTYEQYF. The CDR3 DNA is TGCAGCGGGACCGGAACCTACGAGCAGTACTTC. The chain is built from TRBV29-1 and TRBJ2-7; no definite D call. The CDR3 contains 11 residues. The V and J ends lost 7 bases and 2 bases respectively, with 9 bases between them. Germline V gene data show CDR1 as SQVTM and CDR2 as ANQGSEA.

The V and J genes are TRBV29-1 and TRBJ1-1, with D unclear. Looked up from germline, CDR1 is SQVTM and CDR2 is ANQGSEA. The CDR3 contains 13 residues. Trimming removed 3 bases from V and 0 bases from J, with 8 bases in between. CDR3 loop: CSVEEPLNTEAFF. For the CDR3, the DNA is TGCAGCGTTGAGGAGCCCTTGAACACTGAAGCTTTCTTT.

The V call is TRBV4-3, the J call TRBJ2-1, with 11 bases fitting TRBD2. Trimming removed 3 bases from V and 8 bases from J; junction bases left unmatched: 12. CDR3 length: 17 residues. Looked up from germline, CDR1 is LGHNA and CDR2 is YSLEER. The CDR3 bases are TGCGCCAGCAGCCAGCAAGGGTCTAGCGGGAGGAACTATGAGCAGTTCTTC. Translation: CASSQQGSSGRNYEQFF.

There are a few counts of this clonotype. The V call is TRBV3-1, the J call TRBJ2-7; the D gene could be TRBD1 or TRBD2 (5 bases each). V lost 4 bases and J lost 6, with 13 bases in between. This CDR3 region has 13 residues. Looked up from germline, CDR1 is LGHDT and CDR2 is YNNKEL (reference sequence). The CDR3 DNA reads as TGTGCCAGCAGCCCGGGGACCACGGGCGAGCAGTACTTC. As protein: CASSPGTTGEQYF.

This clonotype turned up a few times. The CDR3 region is CAIREGYTEAFF. CDR3 in DNA: TGTGCCATCAGGGAGGGGTACACTGAAGCTTTCTTT. This rearrangement joins TRBV10-3 to TRBJ1-1; D possibly corresponds to TRBD1 (5 bases). This CDR3 region has 12 residues. Germline V CDR1 and CDR2: ENHRY, SYGVKD. V was clipped by 6 bases and J by 3 bases, with 8 bases between them.

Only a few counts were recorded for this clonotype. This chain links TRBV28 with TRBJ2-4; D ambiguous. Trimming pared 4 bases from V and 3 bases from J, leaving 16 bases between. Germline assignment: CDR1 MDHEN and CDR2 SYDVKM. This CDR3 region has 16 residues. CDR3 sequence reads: CASSWPTGRGKNIQYF. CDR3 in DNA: TGTGCCAGCAGTTGGCCTACCGGGCGAGGCAAAAACATTCAGTACTTC.

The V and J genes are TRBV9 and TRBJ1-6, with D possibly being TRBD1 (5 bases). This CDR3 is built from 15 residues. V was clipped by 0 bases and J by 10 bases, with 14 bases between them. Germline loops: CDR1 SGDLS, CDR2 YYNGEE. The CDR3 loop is CASSVEGQGKSPLHF. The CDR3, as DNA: TGTGCCAGCAGCGTAGAAGGGCAGGGTAAATCACCCCTCCACTTT. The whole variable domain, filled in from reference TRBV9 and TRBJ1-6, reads DSGVTQTPKHLITATGQRVTLRCSPRSGDLSVYWYQQSLDQGLQFLIQYYNGEERAKGNILERFSAQQFPDLHSELNLSSLELGDSALYFCASSVEGQGKSPLHFGNGTRLTVT.

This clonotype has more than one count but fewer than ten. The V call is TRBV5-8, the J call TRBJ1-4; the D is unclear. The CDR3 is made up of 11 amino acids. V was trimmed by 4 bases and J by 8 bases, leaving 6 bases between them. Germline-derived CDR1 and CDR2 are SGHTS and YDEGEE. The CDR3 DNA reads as TGTGCCAGCAGCAAACAAGAAAAACTGTTTTTT. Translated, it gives CASSKQEKLFF.

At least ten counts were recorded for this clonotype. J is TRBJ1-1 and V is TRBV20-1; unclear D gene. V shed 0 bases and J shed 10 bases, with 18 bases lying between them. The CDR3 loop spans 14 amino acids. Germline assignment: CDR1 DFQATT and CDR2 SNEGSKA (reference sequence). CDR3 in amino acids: CSARDRRASSVAFF. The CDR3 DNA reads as TGCAGTGCTAGAGATAGGAGGGCCTCGTCGGTAGCTTTCTTT.

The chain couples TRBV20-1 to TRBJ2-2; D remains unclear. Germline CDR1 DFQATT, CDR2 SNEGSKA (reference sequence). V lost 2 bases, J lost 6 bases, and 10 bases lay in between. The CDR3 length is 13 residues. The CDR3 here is CSARPNPAGELFF. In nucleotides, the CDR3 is TGCAGTGCTAGACCCAATCCAGCCGGGGAGCTGTTTTTT.

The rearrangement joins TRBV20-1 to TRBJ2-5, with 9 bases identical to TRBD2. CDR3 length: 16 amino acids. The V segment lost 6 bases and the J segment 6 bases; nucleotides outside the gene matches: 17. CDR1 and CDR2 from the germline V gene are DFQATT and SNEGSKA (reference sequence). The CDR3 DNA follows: TGCAGTGCCCCCCCATGGGGGACTAGCCCTCTGAAGACCCAGTACTTC. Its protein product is CSAPPWGTSPLKTQYF.

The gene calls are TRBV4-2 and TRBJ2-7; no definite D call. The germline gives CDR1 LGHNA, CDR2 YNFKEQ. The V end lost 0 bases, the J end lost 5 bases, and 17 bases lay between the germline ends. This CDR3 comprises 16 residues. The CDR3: CASSQDPDPRQNEQYF. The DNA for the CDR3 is TGTGCCAGCAGCCAAGATCCGGACCCCCGGCAGAACGAGCAGTACTTC.

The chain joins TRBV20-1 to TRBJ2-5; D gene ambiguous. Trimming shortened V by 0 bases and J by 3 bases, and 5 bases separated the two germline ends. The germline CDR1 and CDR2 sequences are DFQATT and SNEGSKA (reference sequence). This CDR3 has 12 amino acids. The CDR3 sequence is CSARDYEETQYF. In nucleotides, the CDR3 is TGCAGTGCTAGAGATTATGAAGAGACCCAGTACTTC.

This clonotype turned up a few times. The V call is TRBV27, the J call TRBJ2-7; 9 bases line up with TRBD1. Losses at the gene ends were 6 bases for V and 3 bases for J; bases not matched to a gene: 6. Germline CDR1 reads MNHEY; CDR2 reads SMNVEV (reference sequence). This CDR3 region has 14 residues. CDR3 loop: CASRTQGAVYEQYF. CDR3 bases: TGTGCCAGCAGGACACAGGGGGCTGTCTACGAGCAGTACTTC.

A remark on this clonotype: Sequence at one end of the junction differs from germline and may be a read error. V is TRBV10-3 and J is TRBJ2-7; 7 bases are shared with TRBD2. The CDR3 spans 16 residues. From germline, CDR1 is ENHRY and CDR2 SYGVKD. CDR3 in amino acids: CAICESEASGYNEQYF. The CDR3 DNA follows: TGTGCCATCTGTGAGTCAGAGGCTAGCGGCTACAATGAGCAGTACTTC.

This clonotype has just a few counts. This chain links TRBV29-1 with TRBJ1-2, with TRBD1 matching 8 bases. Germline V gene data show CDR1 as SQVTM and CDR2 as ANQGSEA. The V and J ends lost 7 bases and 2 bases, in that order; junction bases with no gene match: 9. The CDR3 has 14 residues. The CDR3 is CSAPGQGTNYGYTF. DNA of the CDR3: TGCAGCGCTCCCGGACAGGGAACCAACTATGGCTACACCTTC.

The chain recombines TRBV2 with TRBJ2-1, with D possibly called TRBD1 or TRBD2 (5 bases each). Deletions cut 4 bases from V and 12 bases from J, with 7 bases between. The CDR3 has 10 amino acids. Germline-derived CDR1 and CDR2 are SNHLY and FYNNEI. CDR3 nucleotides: TGTGCCAGCAGTGGTGGGGGGCAGTTCTTC. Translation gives CASSGGGQFF. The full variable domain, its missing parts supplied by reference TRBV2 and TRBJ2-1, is EPEVTQTPSHQVTQMGQEVILRCVPISNHLYFYWYRQILGQKVEFLVSFYNNEISEKSEIFDDQFSVERPDGSNFTLKIRSTKLEDSAMYFCASSGGGQFFGPGTRLTVL.

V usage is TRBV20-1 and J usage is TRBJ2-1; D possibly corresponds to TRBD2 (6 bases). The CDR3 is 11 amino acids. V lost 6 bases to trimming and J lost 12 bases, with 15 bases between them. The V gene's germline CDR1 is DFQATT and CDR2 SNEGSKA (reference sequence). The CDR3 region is CSAVGTRRQFF. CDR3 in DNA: TGCAGTGCCGTCGGGACTCGCCGGCAGTTCTTC.

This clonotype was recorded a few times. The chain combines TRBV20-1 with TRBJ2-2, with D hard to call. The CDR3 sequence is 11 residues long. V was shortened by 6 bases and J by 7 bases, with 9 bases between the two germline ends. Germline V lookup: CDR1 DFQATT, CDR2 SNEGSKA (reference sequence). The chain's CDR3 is CSAVAGGELFF. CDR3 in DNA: TGCAGTGCCGTAGCAGGCGGGGAGCTGTTTTTT.

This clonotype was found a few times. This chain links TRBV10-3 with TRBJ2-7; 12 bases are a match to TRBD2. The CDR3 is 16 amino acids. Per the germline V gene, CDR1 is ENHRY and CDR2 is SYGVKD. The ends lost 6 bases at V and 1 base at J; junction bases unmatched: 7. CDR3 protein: CAISTMTSGSSYEQYF. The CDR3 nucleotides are TGTGCCATCAGCACCATGACTAGCGGGAGTTCCTACGAGCAGTACTTC.

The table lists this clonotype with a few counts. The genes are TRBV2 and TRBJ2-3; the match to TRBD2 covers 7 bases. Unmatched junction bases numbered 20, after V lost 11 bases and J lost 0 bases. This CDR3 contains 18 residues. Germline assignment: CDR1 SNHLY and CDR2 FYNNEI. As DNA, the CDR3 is TGTGCCCGGAGGCGACTAGCAGAACCTGGGCCTAGCACAGATACGCAGTATTTT. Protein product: CARRRLAEPGPSTDTQYF.

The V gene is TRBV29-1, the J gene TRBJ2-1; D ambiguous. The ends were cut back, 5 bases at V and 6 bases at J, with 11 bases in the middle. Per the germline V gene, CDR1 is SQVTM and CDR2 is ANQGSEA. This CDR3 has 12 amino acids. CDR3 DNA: TGCAGCGTTATTTGGTTCCTCAATGAGCAGTTCTTC. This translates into CSVIWFLNEQFF.

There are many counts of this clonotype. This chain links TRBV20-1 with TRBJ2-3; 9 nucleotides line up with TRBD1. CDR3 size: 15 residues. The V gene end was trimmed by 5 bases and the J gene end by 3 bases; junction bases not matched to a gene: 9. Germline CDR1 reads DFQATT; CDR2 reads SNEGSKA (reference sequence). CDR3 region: CSAYPGTGRTDTQYF. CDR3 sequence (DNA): TGCAGTGCTTATCCCGGGACAGGGAGGACAGATACGCAGTATTTT.

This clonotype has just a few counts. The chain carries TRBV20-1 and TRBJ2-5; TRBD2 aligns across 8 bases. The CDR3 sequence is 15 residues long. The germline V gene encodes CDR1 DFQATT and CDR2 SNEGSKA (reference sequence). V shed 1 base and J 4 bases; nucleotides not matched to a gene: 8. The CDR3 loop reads CSARGRGLVPETQYF. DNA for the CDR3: TGCAGTGCTAGAGGAAGGGGACTAGTGCCAGAGACCCAGTACTTC.

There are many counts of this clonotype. The CDR3 sequence is CASSSLAGGSYEQYF. In DNA form, the CDR3 reads TGTGCCAGCAGCTCATTAGCGGGGGGTTCCTACGAGCAGTACTTC. The chain joins TRBV7-2 to TRBJ2-7, with TRBD2 identical over 10 bases. This CDR3 has 15 residues. V lost 4 bases to trimming and J lost 1 base; unmatched junction nucleotides: 4. Germline V gene lookup returns CDR1 SGHTA and CDR2 FQGNSA. Using reference TRBV7-2 and TRBJ2-7 for the parts outside the CDR3, the full variable domain is GAGVSQSPSNKVTEKGKDVELRCDPISGHTALYWYRQSLGQGLEFLIYFQGNSAPDKSGLPSDRFSAERTGGSVSTLTIQRTQQEDSAVYLCASSSLAGGSYEQYFGPGTRLTVT.

The chain's CDR3 is CASSQDRGQGTNYGYTF. CDR3 nucleotide sequence: TGCGCCAGCAGCCAAGACCGGGGACAGGGGACCAACTATGGCTACACCTTC. V usage is TRBV4-3 and J usage is TRBJ1-2, with 10 bases lining up with TRBD1. Trimming removed 0 bases from V and 2 bases from J; junction bases left unmatched: 6. CDR1 LGHNA and CDR2 YSLEER come from the germline V gene. This CDR3 is 17 amino acids long.